What follows are 30 T cell receptor beta chains derived from one specimen sequenced in a study of identical twins. A single record per CDR3 protein comes from TCRdb applying MiXCR to the 5' RACE reads. This sample carries approximately 600,000 distinct CDR3 sequences, around 9.6% of them seen once, and the ten largest clones take around 3%. The sample was also linked to a second study, of yellow fever vaccine responses in identical twins.

Input material: PBMCs. All receptors derive from a young woman in good health.

This clonotype showed up many times. The gene calls are TRBV29-1 and TRBJ2-1; 8 bases agree with TRBD2. From germline, CDR1 is SQVTM and CDR2 ANQGSEA. V shed 3 bases and J 4 bases; nucleotides not matched to a gene: 11. CDR3 length equals 16 residues. CDR3 nucleotide sequence: TGCAGCGTTGAGCAAGTGGGACTAGGGCATTACAATGAGCAGTTCTTC. This gives the protein CSVEQVGLGHYNEQFF.

In its sample, this clonotype was seen many times. The chain has TRBV4-3 and TRBJ1-2; D not resolved. Germline V CDR1 and CDR2: LGHNA, YSLEER. V shed 1 base and J shed 4 bases, with 7 bases lying between them. The CDR3 consists of 13 residues. The CDR3 DNA reads TGCGCCAGCAGCCAAGCGACCGGCTATGGCTACACCTTC. Protein product: CASSQATGYGYTF.

The rearrangement links TRBV28 to TRBJ1-3; D not certain. Per germline, CDR1 MDHEN and CDR2 SYDVKM. The CDR3 runs to 14 residues. V was clipped by 3 bases and J by 4 bases, with 10 bases between them. The CDR3 bases are TGTGCCAGCAGTTTGGAGGGATTGGGAAACACCATATATTTT. Its translation is CASSLEGLGNTIYF. Full variable domain (missing parts from reference TRBV28 and TRBJ1-3): DVKVTQSSRYLVKRTGEKVFLECVQDMDHENMFWYRQDPGLGLRLIYFSYDVKMKEKGDIPEGYSVSREKKERFSLILESASTNQTSMYLCASSLEGLGNTIYFGEGSWLTVV.

This clonotype has ten or more counts. The V gene is TRBV10-3, the J gene TRBJ1-6; a possible D gene is TRBD1 (5 bases). The CDR3 loop spans 14 amino acids. The V gene's germline CDR1 is ENHRY and CDR2 SYGVKD. The V gene lost 5 bases and the J gene lost 9 bases, with 14 bases spanning the gap. The CDR3 DNA follows: TGTGCCATCAGTAGGGACTCTGATGGTTCACCCCTCCACTTT. Its translation is CAISRDSDGSPLHF.

The V gene is TRBV5-6, the J gene TRBJ1-2; 7 bases line up with TRBD1. V shed 4 bases and J 6 bases; nucleotides not matched to a gene: 6. CDR3 length: 13 amino acids. CDR1 is SGHDT and CDR2 is YYEEEE in the germline V gene. The CDR3 region is CASSPQGIHGYTF. CDR3 in DNA: TGTGCCAGCAGCCCACAGGGGATACATGGCTACACCTTC.

This clonotype has more than one count but fewer than ten. The chain joins TRBV18 to TRBJ1-1, with D hard to call. Trimming stripped 5 bases from V and 1 base from J, with 8 bases between. Per the germline V gene, CDR1 is KGHSH and CDR2 is LQKENI. This CDR3 is 13 amino acids long. CDR3 in amino acids: CASSSASNTEAFF. CDR3 nucleotides: TGTGCCAGCTCATCCGCCTCGAACACTGAAGCTTTCTTT. Together with reference TRBV18 and TRBJ1-1, the CDR3 gives the full variable domain: NAGVMQNPRHLVRRRGQEARLRCSPMKGHSHVYWYRQLPEEGLKFMVYLQKENIIDESGMPKERFSAEFPKEGPSILRIQQVVRGDSAAYFCASSSASNTEAFFGQGTRLTVV.

In its sample, this clonotype was seen many times. This chain uses TRBV20-1 with TRBJ2-4, with 7 bases matching TRBD1. The J segment lost 2 bases and the V segment lost 6 bases, leaving 10 bases of the junction unmatched. The germline V gene has CDR1 DFQATT and CDR2 SNEGSKA (reference sequence). The CDR3 is 15 amino acids. The CDR3 sequence is CSATPGQSTKNIQYF. Written as DNA, the CDR3 is TGCAGTGCGACCCCGGGACAGTCAACCAAAAACATTCAGTACTTC.

This clonotype was picked up many times. The V call is TRBV29-1, the J call TRBJ2-3, with a possible D match to TRBD1 (6 bases). This CDR3 spans 12 amino acids. CDR1 and CDR2 (germline): SQVTM, ANQGSEA. V lost 3 bases, J lost 5 bases, and 9 bases lay in between. CDR3 protein: CSVDNREDTQYF. CDR3 in DNA: TGCAGCGTTGACAACAGGGAAGATACGCAGTATTTT.

The rearrangement joins TRBV11-2 to TRBJ2-5, with TRBD2 as a possible D gene (5 bases). CDR3 length equals 14 residues. Looked up from germline, CDR1 is SGHAT and CDR2 is FQNNGV. The V gene lost 1 base and the J gene lost 1 base, with 7 bases spanning the gap. Here the CDR3 reads CASSLGTFQETQYF. CDR3 bases: TGTGCCAGCAGCTTAGGGACTTTCCAAGAGACCCAGTACTTC.

The rearrangement uses TRBV5-5 and TRBJ2-7, with D perhaps TRBD1 (6 bases). Trimming removed 5 bases from V and 0 bases from J, with 15 bases in between. Germline V gene lookup returns CDR1 SGHKS and CDR2 YYEKEE (reference sequence). CDR3 size: 15 residues. CDR3 sequence: CASSFFRDNSYEQYF. CDR3 bases: TGTGCCAGCAGTTTTTTTAGGGACAACTCCTACGAGCAGTACTTC.

This clonotype was observed a few times. V and J are TRBV25-1 and TRBJ2-4, with 7 bases lining up with TRBD2. Germline CDR1 reads MGHDK; CDR2 reads SYGVNS. Germline trimming cut 7 bases from V and 10 bases from J; bases unmatched to any gene: 4. This CDR3 has 11 residues. CDR3 DNA: TGTGCCAGCAATTGGGGGGGAATTCAGTACTTC. Translating it yields CASNWGGIQYF.

This clonotype has only a few counts. The rearrangement links TRBV11-2 to TRBJ2-7, with 9 bases identical to TRBD1. Trimming at V came to 4 bases and at J to 2 bases, leaving 18 bases not matched to a gene. Per germline, CDR1 SGHAT and CDR2 FQNNGV. The CDR3 runs to 19 residues. The CDR3, as DNA: TGTGCCAGCAGCTACACAGACGTTGACAGGGGGGAATTCCCCTACGAGCAGTACTTC. Its translation is CASSYTDVDRGEFPYEQYF.

A word on this clonotype: A junction boundary mismatches the germline segment, possibly from a read error. V is TRBV10-3 and J is TRBJ2-1; the D gene is possibly TRBD2 (6 bases). CDR3 size: 17 residues. Germline CDR1 ENHRY, CDR2 SYGVKD. The CDR3 loop reads CAFSLRVGGSLGNEQFF. Here the CDR3 DNA reads TGTGCCTTCAGTTTAAGGGTCGGAGGGTCTTTGGGCAATGAGCAGTTCTTC.

The V and J genes are TRBV12-3 or TRBV12-4 and TRBJ2-3; maybe TRBD1 (6 bases). V was shortened by 8 bases and J by 2 bases, with 17 bases between the two germline ends. The CDR3 consists of 15 residues. CDR3 bases: TGTGCCAGCGTACAAAGGGGGACCAACACAGATACGCAGTATTTT. This gives the protein CASVQRGTNTDTQYF.

This chain links TRBV27 with TRBJ2-1, with a tentative D call TRBD1 (5 bases). With 6 bases removed from V and 3 bases from J, the gap between germline ends came to 15 bases. The germline V gene has CDR1 MNHEY and CDR2 SMNVEV (reference sequence). The CDR3 spans 15 residues. The CDR3 bases are TGTGCCAGCAGACCGACCGCAGGGAACTACAATGAGCAGTTCTTC. It translates to CASRPTAGNYNEQFF.

This clonotype occurred a few times. This chain connects TRBV7-9 to TRBJ2-1, with 7 bases identical to TRBD1. The CDR3 is 16 amino acids. Germline V gives CDR1 SEHNR, CDR2 FQNEAQ (reference sequence). The ends lost 2 bases at V and 3 bases at J; junction bases unmatched: 7. The CDR3 DNA reads as TGTGCCAGCAGCTTAAAGGGTCAGGGGGTCTACAATGAGCAGTTCTTC. Amino acid sequence: CASSLKGQGVYNEQFF.

This clonotype occurred a few times. The chain joins TRBV6-5 to TRBJ2-2; D remains unclear. The CDR3 spans 15 residues. Germline CDR1 reads MNHEY; CDR2 reads SVGAGI. Trimming took 4 bases from V and 5 from J, leaving 14 bases between them. For the CDR3, the DNA is TGTGCCAGCAGTTTTCGTTCAATGGGAACCGGGGAGCTGTTTTTT. This translates into CASSFRSMGTGELFF.

At least ten counts were recorded for this clonotype. The chain joins TRBV20-1 to TRBJ2-3; unclear D gene. V lost 5 bases and J lost 2, with 5 bases in between. The CDR3 covers 11 residues. Germline values: CDR1 DFQATT, CDR2 SNEGSKA (reference sequence). Here the CDR3 reads CSARITDTQYF. CDR3 coding DNA: TGCAGTGCTCGGATCACAGATACGCAGTATTTT.

This clonotype was seen more than once but under ten times. The chain links TRBV12-3 or TRBV12-4 to TRBJ2-3, with a possible D match to TRBD1 (6 bases). The CDR3 sequence is 12 residues long. V dropped 7 bases and J dropped 7 bases, with 12 bases sitting between them. For the CDR3, the DNA is TGTGCCAGCAAAGCGGACAGTTATACGCAGTATTTT. Amino acids: CASKADSYTQYF.

There are many counts of this clonotype. This chain links TRBV29-1 with TRBJ1-4; D gene ambiguous. Germline CDR1 SQVTM, CDR2 ANQGSEA. The CDR3 consists of 11 residues. Trimming cost V 5 bases and J 10 bases, with 11 bases left between them. CDR3 sequence (DNA): TGCAGCGTTCAATCGACGGGAAAACTGTTTTTT. This sequence encodes CSVQSTGKLFF.

This clonotype was counted at least ten times. The genes are TRBV4-2 and TRBJ2-5; D unresolved. Trimming took 0 bases from V and 1 from J, leaving 15 bases between them. This CDR3 spans 17 amino acids. Germline CDR1 LGHNA, CDR2 YNFKEQ. Written as DNA, the CDR3 is TGTGCCAGCAGCCAAGAGGATAGCAGAACGATCCAAGAGACCCAGTACTTC. Protein product: CASSQEDSRTIQETQYF.

This clonotype was seen at least ten times. V is TRBV12-3 or TRBV12-4 and J is TRBJ1-5; the D gene is possibly TRBD1 (5 bases). There are 16 residues in the CDR3. The V and J ends lost 7 bases and 2 bases respectively, with 18 bases between them. This CDR3 is CASTELGGEGNQPQHF. CDR3 coding DNA: TGTGCCAGCACCGAACTCGGGGGGGAGGGCAATCAGCCCCAGCATTTT.

In its sample, this clonotype was seen a few times. The J gene is TRBJ2-7, the V gene TRBV6-1, with 9 bases identical to TRBD1. Germline CDR1 reads MNHNS; CDR2 reads SASEGT. Trimming took 7 bases from V and 5 from J; bases not matched to a gene: 9. The CDR3 totals 14 residues. CDR3 protein: CASTLRQGGDEQYF. The DNA of the CDR3 is TGTGCCAGCACCTTGAGACAGGGGGGCGACGAGCAGTACTTC.

This clonotype was counted ten times or more. This chain links TRBV5-1 with TRBJ1-1; perhaps TRBD1 as D (6 bases). The CDR3 has 16 residues. V dropped 4 bases and J dropped 0 bases, with 16 bases sitting between them. The germline V gene has CDR1 SGHRS and CDR2 YFSETQ. The CDR3 DNA sequence: TGCGCCAGCAGCGGCGGCTGGGGGACACTGAACACTGAAGCTTTCTTT. This sequence encodes CASSGGWGTLNTEAFF.

V usage is TRBV3-1 and J usage is TRBJ2-1; no clear D. The length of the CDR3 is 16 residues. V lost 0 bases, J lost 2 bases, and 11 bases lay in between. CDR1 and CDR2 from the germline V gene are LGHDT and YNNKEL (reference sequence). CDR3 nucleotides: TGTGCCAGCAGCCAAGAATCTATCCGCCCCTACAATGAGCAGTTCTTC. Translating it yields CASSQESIRPYNEQFF.

This sequence joins TRBV12-3 or TRBV12-4 and TRBJ2-4, with D perhaps TRBD1 (5 bases). The CDR3 totals 19 residues. The V end lost 1 base, the J end lost 1 base, and 20 bases lay between the germline ends. The CDR3 coding sequence is TGTGCCAGCAGTTTAGTCGGCAGGGTGAACCCCTCGGCCAAAAACATTCAGTACTTC. Protein sequence: CASSLVGRVNPSAKNIQYF.

This clonotype was picked up many times. CDR3 nucleotides: TGTGCCAGCAGCGTATTACAGGGCCAGCCCCAGCATTTT. It specifies CASSVLQGQPQHF. The chain combines TRBV7-9 with TRBJ1-5; TRBD1 might be the D (6 bases). V gave up 5 bases and J gave up 7 bases, with 12 bases separating them. The CDR3 is 13 amino acids. Germline V gene data show CDR1 as SEHNR and CDR2 as FQNEAQ (reference sequence).

V and J are TRBV5-1 and TRBJ1-1, with unresolved D. The V gene lost 0 bases and the J gene lost 0 bases, with 12 bases spanning the gap. CDR3 length equals 16 residues. Germline V gene lookup returns CDR1 SGHRS and CDR2 YFSETQ. CDR3 sequence: CASSLGPRSVNTEAFF. The CDR3 DNA is TGCGCCAGCAGCTTGGGACCGAGATCAGTGAACACTGAAGCTTTCTTT. Looking up the rest from reference TRBV5-1 and TRBJ1-1 gives the full variable domain: KAGVTQTPRYLIKTRGQQVTLSCSPISGHRSVSWYQQTPGQGLQFLFEYFSETQRNKGNFPGRFSGRQFSNSRSEMNVSTLELGDSALYLCASSLGPRSVNTEAFFGQGTRLTVV.

The chain carries TRBV7-2 and TRBJ2-1, with D possibly being TRBD1 or TRBD2 (5 bases each). Deletions cut 2 bases from V and 4 bases from J, with 15 bases between. This CDR3 contains 16 residues. Germline V gene lookup returns CDR1 SGHTA and CDR2 FQGNSA. Here the CDR3 reads CASSLSSGWGYNEQFF. The CDR3, as DNA: TGTGCCAGCAGCTTATCCAGTGGGTGGGGGTACAATGAGCAGTTCTTC.

This clonotype was counted a single time. The V gene is TRBV27, the J gene TRBJ1-1; a possible D gene is TRBD1 (6 bases). This CDR3 is built from 12 residues. Trimming shortened V by 5 bases and J by 5 bases, and 9 bases separated the two germline ends. Germline V CDR1 and CDR2: MNHEY, SMNVEV (reference sequence). CDR3 loop: CASSPGETEAFF. The CDR3 DNA reads as TGTGCCAGCAGTCCAGGGGAAACTGAAGCTTTCTTT.